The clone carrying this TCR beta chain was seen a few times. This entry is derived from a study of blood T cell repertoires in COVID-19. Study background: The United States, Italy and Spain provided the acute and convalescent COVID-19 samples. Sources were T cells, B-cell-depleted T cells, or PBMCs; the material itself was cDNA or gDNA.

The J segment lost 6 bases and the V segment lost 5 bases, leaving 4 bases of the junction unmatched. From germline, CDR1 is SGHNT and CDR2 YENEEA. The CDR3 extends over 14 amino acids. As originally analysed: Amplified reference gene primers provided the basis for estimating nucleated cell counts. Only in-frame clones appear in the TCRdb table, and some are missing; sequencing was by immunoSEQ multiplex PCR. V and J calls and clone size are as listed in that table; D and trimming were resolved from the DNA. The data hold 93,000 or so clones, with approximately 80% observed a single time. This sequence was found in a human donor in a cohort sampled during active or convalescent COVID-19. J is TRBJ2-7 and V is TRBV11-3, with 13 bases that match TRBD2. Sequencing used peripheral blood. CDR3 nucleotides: TGTGCCAGCAGCCGACTAGCGGGGGGCTCCGAGCAGTACTTC. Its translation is CASSRLAGGSEQYF. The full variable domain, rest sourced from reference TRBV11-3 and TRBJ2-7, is EAGVVQSPRYKIIEKKQPVAFWCNPISGHNTLYWYLQNLGQGPELLIRYENEEAVDDSQLPKDRFSAERLKGVDSTLKIQPAELGDSAVYLCASSRLAGGSEQYFGPGTRLTVT.